This TCR beta chain was documented in a study of CD8 T cells in ankylosing spondylitis. Findings and caveats of the study: Ankylosing spondylitis blood appeared to carry a characteristic TCR beta motif of roughly eight highly homologous variants. A CD8+ phenotype characterized the disease-linked clones, which were relatively rare in peripheral blood. Disease-linked clones reportedly concentrated significantly in matched ankylosing spondylitis synovial fluid.

Quantitative molecular-barcoded 5'-RACE generated the TCR beta libraries. TCRdb redid the calling of the 5' RACE reads with MiXCR, one entry per CDR3 protein. The sample has hundreds of thousands of distinct CDR3 sequences, around 18% seen once. This CDR3 is 17 amino acids long. CDR1 is MNHEY, CDR2 SMNVEV, per germline (reference sequence). Trimming cost V 6 bases and J 4 bases; bases outside gene matches: 9. The table lists this clonotype with a few counts. What it recognizes is unknown. The clonotype comes from a male donor with ankylosing spondylitis or in good health (not recorded which). The sequenced material came from blood, either unsorted or a sorted T cell fraction (not recorded which). The chain carries TRBV27 and TRBJ2-3; 14 bases map to TRBD2. CDR3: CASSPTSGGARADTQYF. As DNA, the CDR3 is TGTGCCAGCAGCCCGACTAGCGGGGGGGCCAGGGCAGATACGCAGTATTTT.